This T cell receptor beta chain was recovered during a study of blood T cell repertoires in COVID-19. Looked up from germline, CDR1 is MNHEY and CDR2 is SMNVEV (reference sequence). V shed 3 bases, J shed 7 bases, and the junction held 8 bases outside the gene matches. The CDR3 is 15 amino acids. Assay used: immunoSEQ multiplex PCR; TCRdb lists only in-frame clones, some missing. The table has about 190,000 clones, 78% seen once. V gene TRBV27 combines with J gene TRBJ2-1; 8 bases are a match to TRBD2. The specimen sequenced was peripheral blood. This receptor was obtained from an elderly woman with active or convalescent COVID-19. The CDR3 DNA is TGTGCCAGCAGTTTGTACGGGGGGGCCCGGAATGAGCAGTTCTTC. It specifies CASSLYGGARNEQFF.